This T cell receptor beta chain is from a study of neurological immune-mediated disorders. Study-wide findings and caveats: No expanded-clone CDR3 amino acid sequence recurred across subjects, suggesting private TCR-beta repertoires. The study found the most TCR clonal expansion in HTLV-1-associated myelopathy and the least in multiple sclerosis, below healthy controls.

Trimming cost V 5 bases and J 10 bases; bases outside gene matches: 7. The germline CDR1 and CDR2 sequences are MDHEN and SYDVKM. The CDR3 runs to 12 residues. The sorted libraries drew on fewer than 1.1 million T cells that were CD4+ or CD8+. TCRdb re-analysed the 5' RACE reads in MiXCR, keeping a single row per CDR3 protein. The sample comprises more than 15,000 distinct CDR3 sequences, 3.5% of which are singletons, and about 19% rests with the top ten. There are many counts of this clonotype. Antigen specificity is unknown. This rearrangement joins TRBV28 to TRBJ2-5, with 7 nucleotides matching TRBD2. The specimen sequenced was CD8+ T cells from blood. The source is a woman aged 40 to 50 in good health. CDR3 sequence (DNA): TGTGCCAGCAGTCTTGCCCCGGGGGGCCAGTACTTC. Its protein is CASSLAPGGQYF.